This TCR beta chain is from a study of a mutant IDH1 vaccine in newly diagnosed glioma. The wider study: Each patient was administered eight vaccinations, scheduled in weeks 1, 3, 5, 7, 11, 15, 19 and 23. Study-wide findings and caveats: Immune responses induced by vaccination arose in approximately 93% of the patients.

CDR1 is SGHVS and CDR2 is FNYEAQ in the germline V gene. The V and J ends lost 5 bases and 2 bases respectively, with 16 bases between them. This CDR3 contains 16 residues. The time point here: week 5, during vaccination. The study gave 300 ug of mutant IDH1 20-mer peptide per vaccine dose, with topical imiquimod. New astrocytomas of WHO grade 3 or 4 that were IDH1-mutant and ATRX-lost were found in the donors. Clones were sequenced by immunoSEQ multiplex PCR, and TCRdb holds only the in-frame ones, with some missing. The table shows almost 30,000 clones, with about nine tenths occurring only once. This clone has just one count. The antigen is undetermined.

V is TRBV7-6 and J is TRBJ1-3; D perhaps matches TRBD1 (6 bases). The specimen comprised peripheral blood mononuclear cells (PBMCs), sampled from a glioma patient whose treatment included an IDH1 peptide vaccine. This receptor was identified in a woman aged 35 to 49 with glioma. Some clones in this sample may be carry-over from other donors' samples. In DNA form, the CDR3 reads TGTGCCAGCAGCGGACCCCTCAGGGGAGCTGGAAACACCATATATTTT. Residues: CASSGPLRGAGNTIYF.